This T cell receptor beta chain was sequenced in a study of T-cell reconstitution after alpha-beta-depleted transplantation in children. Study results and caveats: T-cell counts and diversity at one year following transplant were attributed mainly to newly produced T cells.

Using unique molecular identifiers, the investigators prepared the TCRbeta library. MiXCR, run by TCRdb on the PCR reads, gives a single entry per CDR3 protein. Of about a million distinct CDR3 sequences in the sample, 25% to 35% were seen once. The CDR3 sequence is 18 residues long. With V trimmed by 4 bases and J by 0 bases, 10 bases remained unmatched. CDR1 and CDR2 from the germline V gene are MGHRA and YSYEKL. This clonotype was picked up a small number of times. Its antigen is unidentified. J is TRBJ2-3 and V is TRBV4-1; TRBD2 matches at 10 bases. The clonotype originates from a boy under two years old who had a stem cell transplant for SCID, so the T cells may come from the graft donor. The starting material was PBMCs, mostly from graft donor cells, obtained 360 days after TCRalphabeta/CD19-depleted stem cell transplant. The CDR3 DNA reads as TGCGCCAGCAGCCTTACTAGCGGGGTGTTACCTAGCACAGATACGCAGTATTTT. Protein product: CASSLTSGVLPSTDTQYF.